The next 25 T cell receptor beta chains were all read from a single sample in a study of blood T cells in healthy people across ages. Sample-barcoded 5' priming and a J-beta primer mix drove a second PCR of about 6 to 11 cycles. Each CDR3 protein is one row after TCRdb ran MiXCR on the 5' RACE reads. The sample has roughly 1.6 million distinct CDR3 sequences; roughly 30% are singletons. The specimen was blood. All receptors derive from a woman under 40 in good health.

In its sample, this clonotype was seen a few times. This chain uses TRBV5-1 with TRBJ1-2; TRBD1 is a possible D gene (5 bases). In germline, CDR1 is SGHRS, CDR2 YFSETQ. V was shortened by 1 base and J by 4 bases, with 8 bases between the two germline ends. This CDR3 contains 13 residues. The CDR3 loop is CASSLNRPYGYTF. Here the CDR3 DNA reads TGCGCCAGCAGCTTGAACAGGCCCTATGGCTACACCTTC.

This sequence joins TRBV20-1 and TRBJ1-4; the D gene is possibly TRBD1 (5 bases). Germline V gives CDR1 DFQATT, CDR2 SNEGSKA (reference sequence). This CDR3 spans 11 amino acids. The CDR3 spells CRRTRSEKLFF. Written as DNA, the CDR3 is TGCAGACGGACACGGTCCGAAAAACTGTTTTTT.

This chain links TRBV10-3 with TRBJ2-3; perhaps TRBD2 as D (7 bases). The CDR3 consists of 13 residues. Trimming removed 6 bases from V and 2 bases from J, with 9 bases in between. The germline gives CDR1 ENHRY, CDR2 SYGVKD. As DNA, the CDR3 is TGTGCCATCAGAGGGGGGGCCACAGATACGCAGTATTTT. This gives the protein CAIRGGATDTQYF.

This clonotype was observed a few times. This sequence joins TRBV5-6 and TRBJ2-5; no reliable D call. The V end lost 0 bases, the J end lost 7 bases, and 10 bases lay between the germline ends. Germline V gives CDR1 SGHDT, CDR2 YYEEEE. The CDR3 runs 13 residues. The DNA of the CDR3 is TGTGCCAGCAGCTTGGACCACCCGGGGACCCAGTACTTC. It codes for CASSLDHPGTQYF.

This clonotype has only a few counts. CDR3 protein: CASSQDQGAKRNQPQHF. The CDR3 nucleotides read TGTGCCAGCAGCCAAGATCAGGGGGCGAAGCGCAATCAGCCCCAGCATTTT. The rearrangement uses TRBV4-2 and TRBJ1-5, with TRBD1 matching 8 bases. V lost 0 bases to trimming and J lost 2 bases; unmatched junction nucleotides: 6. Germline CDR1 reads LGHNA; CDR2 reads YNFKEQ. This CDR3 has 17 amino acids.

This clonotype has more than one count but fewer than ten. The chain has TRBV7-6 and TRBJ2-3, with TRBD2 matching over 10 bases. J lost 0 bases, V lost 4 bases, and 13 bases had no gene match. This CDR3 region has 19 residues. Germline CDR1 is SGHVS and CDR2 is FNYEAQ. CDR3 sequence: CASSSPGLATVSSTDTQYF. CDR3 DNA sequence: TGTGCCAGCAGCTCCCCGGGACTAGCGACTGTCTCTAGCACAGATACGCAGTATTTT.

This chain connects TRBV29-1 to TRBJ1-2; D is unresolved. V lost 0 bases and J lost 2, with 10 bases in between. Germline loops: CDR1 SQVTM, CDR2 ANQGSEA. CDR3 length: 14 residues. The CDR3 region has the DNA TGCAGCGTTGAAGATTTAGGCAGCAACTATGGCTACACCTTC. It encodes CSVEDLGSNYGYTF.

The chain uses TRBV12-3 or TRBV12-4 and TRBJ2-1; possible D gene TRBD2, 5 bases. V gave up 5 bases and J gave up 9 bases, with 17 bases separating them. This CDR3 comprises 14 residues. The CDR3 protein is CASSPGTMGTEQFF. The CDR3 nucleotides are TGTGCCAGCAGTCCGGGAACGATGGGAACTGAGCAGTTCTTC.

This chain joins TRBV28 and TRBJ2-3; D not resolved. Germline loops: CDR1 MDHEN, CDR2 SYDVKM. The CDR3 extends over 14 amino acids. The V and J ends lost 3 bases and 2 bases respectively, with 9 bases between them. CDR3 amino acids: CASSFGPTTDTQYF. CDR3 bases: TGTGCCAGCAGTTTTGGGCCGACCACAGATACGCAGTATTTT.

The rearrangement uses TRBV19 and TRBJ2-6; D remains unclear. The V gene lost 3 bases and the J gene lost 0 bases, with 9 bases spanning the gap. Germline V CDR1 and CDR2: LNHDA, SQIVND (reference sequence). The CDR3 covers 16 residues. The DNA for the CDR3 is TGTGCCAGTAGTATCTTCCAGATCTCTGGGGCCAACGTCCTGACTTTC. The encoded protein is CASSIFQISGANVLTF.

The chain employs TRBV7-9 and TRBJ2-1; 8 positions agree with TRBD1. Germline loops: CDR1 SEHNR, CDR2 FQNEAQ (reference sequence). The CDR3 totals 16 residues. Unmatched junction bases numbered 12, after V lost 5 bases and J lost 6 bases. The DNA for the CDR3 is TGTGCCAGCAGCCATCTCGGTGGACAGGGATCCAATGAGCAGTTCTTC. It specifies CASSHLGGQGSNEQFF.

This rearrangement joins TRBV10-3 to TRBJ2-1; D gene ambiguous. CDR1 and CDR2 (germline): ENHRY, SYGVKD. V lost 2 bases, J lost 9 bases, and 8 bases lay in between. CDR3 length: 12 residues. CDR3: CAISEPTAEQFF. For the CDR3, the DNA is TGTGCCATCAGTGAGCCCACCGCTGAGCAGTTCTTC.

This clonotype came up a few times. This chain uses TRBV7-8 with TRBJ2-1; D remains ambiguous. Germline V lookup: CDR1 SGHVS, CDR2 FQNEAQ. V lost 4 bases to trimming and J lost 3 bases, with 13 bases between them. The CDR3 consists of 15 residues. The chain's CDR3 is CASSSSEGFYNEQFF. The CDR3 DNA is TGTGCCAGCAGCTCCTCGGAAGGTTTCTACAATGAGCAGTTCTTC.

This clonotype was recorded a few times. The chain employs TRBV2 and TRBJ2-7; TRBD2 is a possible D gene (6 bases). The germline V gene has CDR1 SNHLY and CDR2 FYNNEI. The CDR3 is 16 residues long. Between the trimmed V and J ends, which lost 6 bases and 3 bases, there was a span of 21 bases. CDR3 in DNA: TGTGCCAGCAGCACAGGCGGGGCGGAATCGTACTACGAGCAGTACTTC. It is translated as CASSTGGAESYYEQYF.

This clonotype was observed a single time. Just one base apart from a much larger clone, this may be a read error. The chain links TRBV4-1 to TRBJ2-1; no reliable D call. The germline V gene encodes CDR1 MGHRA and CDR2 YSYEKL. CDR3 length: 19 amino acids. The CDR3 DNA sequence: TGCGCCGGCAGCCAAGTGTCCGAGTTTGGTAGCTTATTCCGAAATGAGCAGTTCTTC. Protein sequence: CAGSQVSEFGSLFRNEQFF.

This clonotype showed up just a few times. The V gene is TRBV30, the J gene TRBJ2-7, with D perhaps TRBD2 (5 bases). The CDR3 totals 15 residues. Per germline, CDR1 GTSNPN and CDR2 SVGIG (reference sequence). V lost 2 bases to trimming and J lost 3 bases, with 17 bases between them. The DNA for the CDR3 is TGTGCCTGGAGTCCAATAGCGAATGGGGTCTACGAGCAGTACTTC. Translation gives CAWSPIANGVYEQYF. The whole variable domain, remainder taken from reference TRBV30 and TRBJ2-7, is SQTIHQWPATLVQPVGSPLSLECTVEGTSNPNLYWYRQAAGRGLQLLFYSVGIGQISSEVPQNLSASRPQDRQFILSSKKLLLSDSGFYLCAWSPIANGVYEQYFGPGTRLTVT.

This clonotype was recorded a few times. The chain carries TRBV7-2 and TRBJ2-1, with D uncertain. Germline assignment: CDR1 SGHTA and CDR2 FQGNSA. V shed 0 bases and J shed 9 bases, with 21 bases lying between them. This CDR3 spans 17 amino acids. CDR3 region: CASSLAVSASGFGEQFF. As DNA, the CDR3 is TGTGCCAGCAGCTTAGCAGTCTCGGCTAGTGGATTCGGTGAGCAGTTCTTC.

This clonotype was observed many times. The chain joins TRBV29-1 to TRBJ2-7; D gene uncertain. V was cut by 5 bases and J by 2 bases, with 10 bases left in between. Looked up from germline, CDR1 is SQVTM and CDR2 is ANQGSEA. The CDR3 covers 12 residues. In DNA, the CDR3 is TGCAGCGTTAGCCTGGGCACCTACGAGCAGTACTTC. Translating gives CSVSLGTYEQYF.

This clonotype appeared many times. This sequence joins TRBV6-6 and TRBJ2-3; D is unclear. Germline V gene lookup returns CDR1 MNHNY and CDR2 SVGAGI (reference sequence). Between the trimmed V and J ends, which lost 9 bases and 1 base, there was a span of 8 bases. This CDR3 region has 12 residues. CDR3 loop: CASEEGTDTQYF. Here the CDR3 DNA reads TGTGCCAGTGAAGAGGGCACAGATACGCAGTATTTT.

This chain connects TRBV6-1 to TRBJ2-7; 15 bases align to TRBD2. This CDR3 has 15 amino acids. With V trimmed by 4 bases and J by 2 bases, 0 bases remained unmatched. Germline V gives CDR1 MNHNS, CDR2 SASEGT. The chain's CDR3 is CASSGTSGRAYEQYF. CDR3 coding DNA: TGTGCCAGCAGTGGGACTAGCGGGAGGGCCTACGAGCAGTACTTC.

The chain carries TRBV5-1 and TRBJ1-2, with 7 nucleotides matching TRBD1. The V segment lost 4 bases and the J segment 5 bases; nucleotides outside the gene matches: 11. The CDR3 is made up of 15 amino acids. The germline CDR1 and CDR2 sequences are SGHRS and YFSETQ. Here the CDR3 DNA reads TGCGCCAGCAGCCTAAGACAGGGAAGAGGGTATGGCTACACCTTC. It is translated as CASSLRQGRGYGYTF. The variable domain in full, completed from reference TRBV5-1 and TRBJ1-2, reads KAGVTQTPRYLIKTRGQQVTLSCSPISGHRSVSWYQQTPGQGLQFLFEYFSETQRNKGNFPGRFSGRQFSNSRSEMNVSTLELGDSALYLCASSLRQGRGYGYTFGSGTRLTVV.

This clonotype appeared a few times. This sequence joins TRBV7-3 and TRBJ2-2; D is unclear. The CDR3 extends over 14 amino acids. Germline CDR1 is SGHTA and CDR2 is FQGTGA. Between the trimmed V and J ends, which lost 0 bases and 0 bases, there was a span of 2 bases. The CDR3: CASSLTSNTGELFF. CDR3 bases: TGTGCCAGCAGCTTAACCTCGAACACCGGGGAGCTGTTTTTT. The whole variable domain, filled in from reference TRBV7-3 and TRBJ2-2, reads GAGVSQTPSNKVTEKGKYVELRCDPISGHTALYWYRQSLGQGPEFLIYFQGTGAADDSGLPNDRFFAVRPEGSVSTLKIQRTERGDSAVYLCASSLTSNTGELFFGEGSRLTVL.

This clonotype was detected only a few times. The chain combines TRBV7-9 with TRBJ2-7, with D possibly matching TRBD1 (6 bases). The V end lost 1 base, the J end lost 4 bases, and 14 bases lay between the germline ends. CDR1 and CDR2 (germline): SEHNR, FQNEAQ (reference sequence). The CDR3 runs to 15 residues. The chain's CDR3 is CASSLDWTEGYEQYF. CDR3 nucleotide sequence: TGTGCCAGCAGCTTAGACTGGACAGAGGGGTACGAGCAGTACTTC.

The J gene is TRBJ2-5, the V gene TRBV14, with 8 bases matching TRBD2. Per germline, CDR1 SGHDN and CDR2 FVKESK. The CDR3 totals 17 residues. After removal of 1 base from V and 0 bases from J, the junction contained 7 bases not matched to a gene. The CDR3 spells CASSQGLAGPDQETQYF. The CDR3 coding sequence is TGTGCCAGCAGCCAAGGGCTAGCGGGCCCGGACCAAGAGACCCAGTACTTC.

This clonotype was counted only a few times. The chain combines TRBV9 with TRBJ2-3; 8 nucleotides align to TRBD1. This CDR3 has 15 amino acids. After removal of 3 bases from V and 4 bases from J, the junction contained 7 bases not matched to a gene. The V gene's germline CDR1 is SGDLS and CDR2 YYNGEE. The CDR3 sequence: CASSAGQGFADTQYF. CDR3 in DNA: TGTGCCAGCAGCGCAGGACAGGGTTTCGCAGATACGCAGTATTTT.